This T cell receptor (beta chain) derives from a study of CD8 T cells in Susac syndrome. V lost 7 bases and J lost 1; bases outside the gene matches: 12. This CDR3 region has 19 residues. The germline CDR1 and CDR2 sequences are KGHDR and SFDVKD. Sequencing of TCR beta was carried out in blood CD8+ and CD4+ T cells. Reverse transcription used about 0.45 to 1 ug RNA and random hexamers. The CDR3 of TCR beta was amplified by immunoSEQ multiplex PCR across 54 Vbeta and 13 Jbeta. TCRdb independently ran MiXCR on the immunoSEQ multiplex PCR reads; one entry per CDR3 protein. The sample shows 330,000 or so distinct CDR3 sequences, approximately 85% of them seen only once.

The gene calls are TRBV24-1 and TRBJ2-3; 14 positions agree with TRBD2. This TCR was recovered from a human donor with multiple sclerosis. Input material: CD8+ T cells from PBMCs. DNA of the CDR3: TGTGCCACCAGCGGAATCCGGGGACTAGCGGGAGCGCGCACAGATACGCAGTATTTT. It translates to CATSGIRGLAGARTDTQYF.